This is a list of T cell receptor beta chains from one sample in a study of shared clonotypes between healthy human individuals. Sequencing was performed with immunoSEQ multiplex PCR; in TCRdb, only in-frame clones are kept and a portion is missing. The table records millions of clones, 95% of them present only once. Sample: naive CD4+ T cells sorted from blood. These receptors all come from a man younger than 35 in good health. The conserved cysteine and the conserved F or W are not part of the CDR3 here. Fields, in order: CDR3 protein, J gene, CDR3 length, V gene.

CDR3aa: SVIPQLTDRGEQY
j_gene: TRBJ2-7
len: 13
v_gene: TRBV29-1

CDR3aa: ASSQEGTSSLRIYTQY
j_gene: TRBJ2-3
len: 16
v_gene: TRBV4-3

CDR3aa: AWSEVWPLTYEQY
j_gene: TRBJ2-7
len: 13
v_gene: TRBV30

CDR3aa: ASSGGTGVTGELF
j_gene: TRBJ2-2
len: 13
v_gene: TRBV6-1

CDR3aa: ASSENGRGTEAF
j_gene: TRBJ1-1
len: 12
v_gene: TRBV2

CDR3aa: ASSPREGQADTQY
j_gene: TRBJ2-3
len: 13
v_gene: TRBV7-9

CDR3aa: ASSPRPGLVYEQY
j_gene: TRBJ2-7
len: 13
v_gene: TRBV7-2

CDR3aa: ASGPSTGEQPQH
j_gene: TRBJ1-5
len: 12
v_gene: TRBV12-5

CDR3aa: ASSPGGDRPPYEQY
j_gene: TRBJ2-7
len: 14
v_gene: TRBV5-1

CDR3aa: ASRNYRGMDGYT
j_gene: TRBJ1-2
len: 12
v_gene: TRBV6-1

CDR3aa: ASSLGASNYGYT
j_gene: TRBJ1-2
len: 12
v_gene: TRBV11-2

CDR3aa: ASSFGTQETQY
j_gene: TRBJ2-5
len: 11
v_gene: TRBV7-7

CDR3aa: SVVGIYGYT
j_gene: TRBJ1-2
len: 9
v_gene: TRBV29-1

CDR3aa: ASSLEGRGNSPLH
j_gene: TRBJ1-6
len: 13
v_gene: TRBV13

CDR3aa: ASGLGFTEAF
j_gene: TRBJ1-1
len: 10
v_gene: TRBV28

CDR3aa: ASSLSGHSYEQY
j_gene: TRBJ2-7
len: 12
v_gene: TRBV5-1

CDR3aa: ASSIPTGPQETQY
j_gene: TRBJ2-5
len: 13
v_gene: TRBV19

CDR3aa: SVGEGGTETQY
j_gene: TRBJ2-5
len: 11
v_gene: TRBV29-1

CDR3aa: ASSPSTGIGNQPQH
j_gene: TRBJ1-5
len: 14
v_gene: TRBV27

CDR3aa: ASSVGPGELF
j_gene: TRBJ2-2
len: 10
v_gene: TRBV10-2